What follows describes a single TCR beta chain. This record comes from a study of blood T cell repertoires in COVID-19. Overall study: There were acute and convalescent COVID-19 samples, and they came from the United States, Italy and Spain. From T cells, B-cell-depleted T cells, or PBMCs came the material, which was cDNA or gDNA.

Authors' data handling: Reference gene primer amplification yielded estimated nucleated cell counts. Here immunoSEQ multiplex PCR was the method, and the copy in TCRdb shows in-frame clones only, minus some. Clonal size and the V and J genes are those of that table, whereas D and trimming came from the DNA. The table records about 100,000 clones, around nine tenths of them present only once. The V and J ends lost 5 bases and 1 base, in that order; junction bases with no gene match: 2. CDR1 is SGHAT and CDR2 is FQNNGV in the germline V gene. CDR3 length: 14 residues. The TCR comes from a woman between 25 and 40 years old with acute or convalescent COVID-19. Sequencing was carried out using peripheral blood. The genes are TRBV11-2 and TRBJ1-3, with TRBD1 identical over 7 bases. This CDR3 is CASSQDRSGNTIYF. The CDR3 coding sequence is TGTGCCAGCAGCCAGGACAGGTCTGGAAACACCATATATTTT. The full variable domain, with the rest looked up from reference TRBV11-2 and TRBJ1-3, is EAGVAQSPRYKIIEKRQSVAFWCNPISGHATLYWYQQILGQGPKLLIQFQNNGVVDDSQLPKDRFSAERLKGVDSTLKIQPAKLEDSAVYLCASSQDRSGNTIYFGEGSWLTVV.